Listed here are 27 T cell receptor beta chains from one sample, sequenced in a study of STAT5B mutations in CD4+ large granular lymphocyte leukemia. Repertoires were generated with immunoSEQ multiplex PCR, while TCRdb's copy carries only in-frame clones and drops some. The sample contains roughly 23,000 clones, about 79% of which appear only once. Sample: CD4+ T cells from blood buffy coats. Receptors were obtained from a human donor in good health.

The CDR3 DNA reads as TGTGCCAGCAACCCACAGGGGGCAGGTCAGCCCCAGCATTTT. This translates into CASNPQGAGQPQHF. The chain employs TRBV2 and TRBJ1-5; 9 nucleotides agree with TRBD1. J was trimmed by 6 bases and V by 7 bases; bases with no gene match: 7. Germline values: CDR1 SNHLY, CDR2 FYNNEI. This CDR3 is 14 amino acids long.

The V call is TRBV18, the J call TRBJ2-7; D is possibly TRBD2 (5 bases). The CDR3 extends over 15 amino acids. The V gene lost 3 bases and the J gene lost 0 bases, with 12 bases spanning the gap. Germline V gene sequence: CDR1 KGHSH, CDR2 LQKENI. The CDR3 loop reads CASSPSGDRSYEQYF. CDR3 sequence (DNA): TGTGCCAGCTCACCCAGCGGAGACCGCTCCTACGAGCAGTACTTC.

The chain joins TRBV4-1 to TRBJ1-6, with 9 bases fitting TRBD1. Germline-derived CDR1 and CDR2 are MGHRA and YSYEKL. The CDR3 length is 15 residues. The trim removed 2 bases at V and 9 bases at J, leaving 5 bases unmatched. CDR3 amino acids: CASSQPTGGASPLHF. CDR3 DNA sequence: TGCGCCAGCAGCCAACCGACAGGGGGGGCTTCACCCCTCCACTTT.

V is TRBV18 and J is TRBJ2-1; 11 bases fit TRBD2. V shed 1 base, J shed 2 bases, and the junction held 4 bases outside the gene matches. Germline assignment: CDR1 KGHSH and CDR2 LQKENI. This CDR3 is built from 17 residues. The CDR3 is CASSPQTSGVTYNEQFF. The CDR3 region has the DNA TGTGCCAGCTCACCACAGACTAGCGGGGTAACCTACAATGAGCAGTTCTTC.

This clone was counted a few times. V is TRBV6-5 and J is TRBJ1-3; unclear D gene. The CDR3 sequence is 13 residues long. Germline lookup yields CDR1 MNHEY and CDR2 SVGAGI. The V end lost 5 bases, the J end lost 2 bases, and 7 bases lay between the germline ends. The CDR3 is CASSLRTGNTIYF. For the CDR3, the DNA is TGTGCCAGCAGTCTCCGGACTGGAAACACCATATATTTT.

This clone showed up just a few times. The chain uses TRBV4-1 and TRBJ2-7, with D possibly matching TRBD2 (5 bases). V lost 1 base, J lost 5 bases, and 9 bases lay in between. Germline V gene lookup returns CDR1 MGHRA and CDR2 YSYEKL. The CDR3 runs 13 residues. In DNA, the CDR3 is TGCGCCAGCAGCCAAGGGACTTATAACGAGCAGTACTTC. Its protein product is CASSQGTYNEQYF.

This rearrangement joins TRBV2 to TRBJ1-3, with D unresolved. From germline, CDR1 is SNHLY and CDR2 FYNNEI. Between the trimmed V and J ends, which lost 0 bases and 4 bases, there was a span of 7 bases. This CDR3 is 14 amino acids long. CDR3 protein: CASSEALGGNTIYF. The CDR3 bases are TGTGCCAGCAGTGAAGCGCTGGGAGGAAACACCATATATTTT.

CDR3 sequence reads: CASSRERGPYEQYF. CDR3 in DNA: TGCGCCAGCAGTCGCGAGCGGGGGCCCTACGAGCAGTACTTC. This chain links TRBV23-1 with TRBJ2-7; TRBD2 agrees at 8 bases. TRBV23-1 is labeled an ORF, and its function is uncertain. V gave up 4 bases and J gave up 2 bases; unmatched junction bases: 4. The CDR3 runs 14 residues.

The V call is TRBV6-1, the J call TRBJ2-7; unclear D gene. In germline, CDR1 is MNHNS, CDR2 SASEGT. The germline V and J ends were trimmed by 7 bases and 2 bases, with 15 bases remaining between them. The CDR3 runs 14 residues. CDR3 in amino acids: CASIVRPDTYEQYF. The CDR3 coding sequence is TGTGCCAGCATCGTGCGGCCAGACACCTACGAGCAGTACTTC.

The chain combines TRBV5-6 with TRBJ2-2, with D perhaps matching TRBD1 (5 bases). From germline, CDR1 is SGHDT and CDR2 YYEEEE. The CDR3 contains 16 residues. V was shortened by 0 bases and J by 7 bases, with 16 bases between the two germline ends. In nucleotides, the CDR3 is TGTGCCAGCAGCTTGGTGAAGGGGCTACACAACGGGGAGCTGTTTTTT. As protein: CASSLVKGLHNGELFF. Using reference TRBV5-6 and TRBJ2-2 for the parts outside the CDR3, the full variable domain is DAGVTQSPTHLIKTRGQQVTLRCSPKSGHDTVSWYQQALGQGPQFIFQYYEEEERQRGNFPDRFSGHQFPNYSSELNVNALLLGDSALYLCASSLVKGLHNGELFFGEGSRLTVL.

This clone was detected a few times. V usage is TRBV6-5 and J usage is TRBJ1-1, with 7 bases identical to TRBD1. Per the germline V gene, CDR1 is MNHEY and CDR2 is SVGAGI. V trimming: 6 bases; J trimming: 7 bases; junction bases outside the gene matches: 14. This CDR3 is built from 15 residues. The chain's CDR3 is CASRPEQGYVSEAFF. In DNA form, the CDR3 reads TGTGCCAGCAGACCCGAACAGGGGTATGTCAGTGAAGCTTTCTTT.

The chain employs TRBV19 and TRBJ2-2; 10 bases agree with TRBD2. V lost 5 bases to trimming and J lost 10 bases; unmatched junction nucleotides: 10. Looked up from germline, CDR1 is LNHDA and CDR2 is SQIVND (reference sequence). CDR3 length: 15 residues. CDR3 DNA: TGTGCCAGTAGTCTCTTAGCGGGAGGTCCAGCGGAGCTGTTTTTT. Its translation is CASSLLAGGPAELFF. The full variable domain, completed using reference TRBV19 and TRBJ2-2, is DGGITQSPKYLFRKEGQNVTLSCEQNLNHDAMYWYRQDPGQGLRLIYYSQIVNDFQKGDIAEGYSVSREKKESFPLTVTSAQKNPTAFYLCASSLLAGGPAELFFGEGSRLTVL.

The chain joins TRBV19 to TRBJ2-1; TRBD2 matches 11 bases. The CDR3 contains 17 residues. The junction had 8 bases not matched to a gene; V was cut back by 6 bases and J by 1 base. Germline CDR1 and CDR2: LNHDA and SQIVND (reference sequence). Here the CDR3 DNA reads TGTGCCAGTAGGTCGAAAGGGACTAGCGGTTCCTACAATGAGCAGTTCTTC. This sequence encodes CASRSKGTSGSYNEQFF.

The chain joins TRBV7-8 to TRBJ1-4; a possible D gene is TRBD1 (6 bases). Germline assignment: CDR1 SGHVS and CDR2 FQNEAQ. V lost 5 bases to trimming and J lost 4 bases, with 14 bases between them. The CDR3 totals 15 residues. CDR3 DNA sequence: TGTGCCAGCAGCCCCGAGGCCAGGGGTAATGAAAAACTGTTTTTT. This sequence encodes CASSPEARGNEKLFF.

The chain recombines TRBV5-1 with TRBJ2-7; D is possibly TRBD1 (6 bases). V lost 0 bases to trimming and J lost 1 base, with 23 bases between them. Germline V gives CDR1 SGHRS, CDR2 YFSETQ. The CDR3 covers 19 residues. CDR3 nucleotide sequence: TGCGCCAGCAGCTTGGCGGGGAGCAAAGGGGGTTATATTTCCTACGAGCAGTACTTC. This sequence encodes CASSLAGSKGGYISYEQYF.

The J gene is TRBJ2-1, the V gene TRBV16; the D gene is possibly TRBD2 (5 bases). Trimming removed 1 base at V and 8 bases at J, with 15 bases between. CDR1 KGHSY and CDR2 FQNENV come from the germline V gene. CDR3 length: 15 residues. The CDR3 region is CASSQYGAAVDEQFF. The CDR3 coding sequence is TGTGCCAGCAGCCAATACGGAGCGGCGGTGGATGAGCAGTTCTTC.

The rearrangement links TRBV7-9 to TRBJ2-6; tentatively, D is TRBD1 (6 bases). CDR1 and CDR2 from the germline V gene are SEHNR and FQNEAQ (reference sequence). The V end was cut by 1 base, the J end by 2 bases, with 6 bases between. CDR3 size: 15 residues. The CDR3 bases are TGTGCCAGCAGCTTAGACAGGGCTGGGGCCAACGTCCTGACTTTC. Translated: CASSLDRAGANVLTF.

The rearrangement uses TRBV4-3 and TRBJ2-7, with TRBD2 as a possible D gene (5 bases). Trimming shortened V by 4 bases and J by 3 bases, and 13 bases separated the two germline ends. The CDR3 has 14 residues. CDR1 LGHNA and CDR2 YSLEER come from the germline V gene. The CDR3 DNA reads TGCGCCAGCAGCCGCAACCTAGACTACTACGAGCAGTACTTC. Its translation is CASSRNLDYYEQYF.

The chain is built from TRBV29-1 and TRBJ2-1; possible D gene TRBD2, 5 bases. Deletions cut 6 bases from V and 5 bases from J, with 11 bases between. CDR1 is SQVTM, CDR2 ANQGSEA, per germline. The length of the CDR3 is 12 residues. As DNA, the CDR3 is TGCAGCGTCAGTTCCGGGAACAATGAGCAGTTCTTC. This codes for CSVSSGNNEQFF.

Details on this clone: A clone one base away is much larger, so this may be a read error. V is TRBV5-4 and J is TRBJ1-2, with no clear D. V was pared by 0 bases and J by 1 base, with 1 base between. Germline V gives CDR1 SGHNT, CDR2 YYREEE (reference sequence). There are 12 residues in the CDR3. The DNA for the CDR3 is TGTGCCAGCAGCTTGGTTAACTATGGCTACACCTTC. Protein sequence: CASSLVNYGYTF.

This chain connects TRBV2 to TRBJ2-5; D possibly corresponds to TRBD2 (6 bases). Trimming stripped 3 bases from V and 0 bases from J, with 14 bases between. The CDR3 runs 16 residues. The germline gives CDR1 SNHLY, CDR2 FYNNEI. The CDR3 loop reads CASSDGISGYQETQYF. The CDR3 DNA follows: TGTGCCAGCAGTGACGGTATTAGCGGATACCAAGAGACCCAGTACTTC.

The chain has TRBV28 and TRBJ2-7; D not resolved. Trimming pared 6 bases from V and 3 bases from J, leaving 6 bases between. The CDR3 loop spans 11 amino acids. Per germline, CDR1 MDHEN and CDR2 SYDVKM. The CDR3 protein is CASRGRYEQYF. As DNA, the CDR3 is TGTGCCAGCAGGGGTCGCTACGAGCAGTACTTC.

The CDR3 sequence is CASSLGRGRNTGELFF. The CDR3 nucleotides are TGTGCCAGCAGCTTAGGGCGGGGTCGGAACACCGGGGAGCTGTTTTTT. The chain couples TRBV11-2 to TRBJ2-2; D perhaps matches TRBD2 (6 bases). This CDR3 is 16 amino acids long. Germline V gene sequence: CDR1 SGHAT, CDR2 FQNNGV. Trimming removed 1 base at V and 1 base at J, with 10 bases between.

V usage is TRBV30 and J usage is TRBJ2-7; D gene uncertain. CDR3 length equals 11 residues. V shed 1 base and J shed 2 bases, with 3 bases lying between them. The germline V gene has CDR1 GTSNPN and CDR2 SVGIG (reference sequence). DNA of the CDR3: TGTGCCTGGAGTGACCCCTACGAGCAGTACTTC. Translated, it gives CAWSDPYEQYF.

This clone was found a few times. This chain connects TRBV28 to TRBJ1-5, with no clear D. The V end was cut by 8 bases, the J end by 0 bases, with 8 bases between. Germline CDR1 is MDHEN and CDR2 is SYDVKM. The CDR3 has 13 amino acids. The CDR3 reads CASVRVSNQPQHF. The CDR3 DNA sequence: TGTGCCAGCGTTAGGGTTAGCAATCAGCCCCAGCATTTT.

The V gene is TRBV27, the J gene TRBJ1-2, with unresolved D. CDR1 is MNHEY and CDR2 is SMNVEV in the germline V gene (reference sequence). The CDR3 contains 10 residues. With 8 bases removed from V and 2 bases from J, the gap between germline ends came to 3 bases. The CDR3 nucleotides read TGTGCCAGCGTAAACTATGGCTACACCTTC. It codes for CASVNYGYTF.

The J gene is TRBJ2-7, the V gene TRBV4-1, with D possibly matching TRBD2 (6 bases). In germline, CDR1 is MGHRA, CDR2 YSYEKL. Trimming removed 3 bases at V and 2 bases at J, with 20 bases between. The CDR3 totals 17 residues. The DNA for the CDR3 is TGCGCCAGCAGCCACTTCTCTCGCGGGGTGGCGACCTACGAGCAGTACTTC. Its protein product is CASSHFSRGVATYEQYF.